This note documents a single T cell receptor beta chain sequence. Here immunoSEQ multiplex PCR was the method, and the copy in TCRdb shows in-frame clones only, minus some. The sample records more than 350,000 clones, approximately 90% being singletons. This entry is derived from a study of blood T cell repertoires in COVID-19. Each participant's cohort was designated according to participant-reported clinical history. In Cohort 3, a recovered donor had either two negative PCRs, clearance, or symptom resolution. The sequencing sample was made of PBMCs or T cells enriched from blood (not recorded which). This clonotype was sampled from a woman between 45 and 65 years old who had recovered from COVID-19.

In DNA, the CDR3 is TGTGCCAGTAGTTCGGACAGCTATAATTCACCCCTCCACTTT. The encoded protein is CASSSDSYNSPLHF. This rearrangement joins TRBV19 to TRBJ1-6; a possible D gene is TRBD1 (6 bases). Germline V gene data show CDR1 as LNHDA and CDR2 as SQIVND (reference sequence). The CDR3 is 14 residues long. V was clipped by 5 bases and J by 3 bases, with 8 bases between them.